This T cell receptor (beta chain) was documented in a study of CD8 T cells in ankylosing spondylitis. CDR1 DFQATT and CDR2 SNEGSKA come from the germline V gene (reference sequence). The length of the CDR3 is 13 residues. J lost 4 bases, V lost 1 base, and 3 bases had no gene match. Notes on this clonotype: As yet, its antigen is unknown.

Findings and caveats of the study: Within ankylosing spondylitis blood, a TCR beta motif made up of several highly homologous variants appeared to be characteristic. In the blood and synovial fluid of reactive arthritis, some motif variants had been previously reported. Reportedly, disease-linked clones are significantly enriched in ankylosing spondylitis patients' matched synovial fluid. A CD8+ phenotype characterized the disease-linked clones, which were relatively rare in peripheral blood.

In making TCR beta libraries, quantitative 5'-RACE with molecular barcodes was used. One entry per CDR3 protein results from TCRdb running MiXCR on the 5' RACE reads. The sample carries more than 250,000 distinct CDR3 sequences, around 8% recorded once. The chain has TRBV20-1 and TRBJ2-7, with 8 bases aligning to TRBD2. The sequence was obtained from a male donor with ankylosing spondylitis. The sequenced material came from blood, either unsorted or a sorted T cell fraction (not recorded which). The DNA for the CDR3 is TGCAGTGCTAGAGTGGGCGGGAGGTACGAGCAGTACTTC. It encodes CSARVGGRYEQYF.